A selection of T cell receptor beta chains follows, all from one sample in a study of T cells in Graves' hyperthyroidism and ophthalmopathy. TCRdb ran MiXCR on the multiplex PCR reads and lists one entry per CDR3 protein. The sample shows roughly 160,000 distinct CDR3 sequences, 9.4% of them seen only once. Sequencing used blood. All receptors derive from a woman aged 18-29 years with Graves' hyperthyroidism that later progressed to Graves' ophthalmopathy. Each CDR3 is given with its conserved first and last residue. D genes are given only for firm matches. Only part of the rows carry a size: once, few, many, or a class if the clone is expanded.

CDR3 length	D gene	V gene	J gene	clone size	CDR3 protein	CDR3 DNA
12	NA	TRBV7-3	TRBJ2-2	many	CASSQTGGELFF	TGTGCCAGCAGCCAGACGGGCGGGGAGCTGTTTTTT
12	NA	TRBV2	TRBJ2-1	many	CASAAGVHEQFF	TGTGCCAGCGCAGCAGGGGTCCATGAGCAGTTCTTC
15	NA	TRBV7-9	TRBJ1-1	NA	CASSSPRDSSSEAFF	TGTGCCAGCAGCTCGCCCCGGGACTCATCGTCTGAAGCTTTCTTT
14	NA	TRBV5-6	TRBJ1-2	few	CASSSEGLRGGYTF	TGTGCCAGCAGCTCCGAGGGCTTGAGGGGTGGCTACACCTTC
17	TRBD1	TRBV6-2/TRBV6-3	TRBJ2-4	NA	CASTPLGQGKSKNIQYF	TGTGCCAGCACCCCACTCGGACAGGGGAAAAGCAAAAACATTCAGTACTTC
14	TRBD1	TRBV30	TRBJ1-4	many	CAWSHTGGEEKLFF	TGTGCCTGGAGCCATACAGGGGGTGAGGAAAAACTGTTTTTT
14	NA	TRBV20-1	TRBJ2-3	many	CSAHHDYSTDTQYF	TGCAGTGCACACCATGACTACTCCACAGATACGCAGTATTTT
16	NA	TRBV7-9	TRBJ2-6	many	CASDGGVDSGANVLTF	TGTGCCAGCGATGGAGGGGTTGACTCTGGGGCCAACGTCCTGACTTTC
13	TRBD2	TRBV5-5	TRBJ2-3	NA	CASSLWGGDTQYF	TGTGCCAGCAGCTTGTGGGGGGGAGATACACAGTATTTT
13	NA	TRBV18	TRBJ1-2	many	CASSPTANYGYTF	TGTGCCAGCTCACCGACGGCCAACTATGGCTACACCTTC
20	NA	TRBV28	TRBJ2-5	many	CASSFFSLRRSPRNQETQYF	TGTGCCAGCAGTTTTTTTTCCCTGAGACGGAGTCCGCGGAACCAAGAGACCCAGTACTTC
15	NA	TRBV12-3/TRBV12-4	TRBJ1-2	many	CASRAGVGGGYGYTF	TGTGCCAGCAGAGCGGGGGTGGGAGGGGGATATGGCTACACCTTC
20	TRBD2	TRBV20-1	TRBJ2-5	many	CSAREAKGTSGRALQETQYF	TGCAGTGCTAGAGAGGCGAAAGGGACTAGCGGGAGGGCCCTGCAAGAGACCCAGTACTTC
17	TRBD2	TRBV19	TRBJ2-1	many	CASSVLAGAGSYNEQFF	TGTGCCAGTAGTGTTCTAGCGGGAGCGGGTAGTTACAATGAGCAGTTCTTC
17	NA	TRBV4-1	TRBJ1-1	NA	CASSQLDMGFMNTEAFF	TGCGCCAGCAGCCAACTAGACATGGGGTTCATGAACACTGAAGCTTTCTTT
14	NA	TRBV28	TRBJ1-1	many	CASSLARIGTEAFF	TGTGCCAGCAGTTTGGCTCGGATCGGCACTGAAGCTTTCTTT